This T cell receptor (beta chain) was recovered during a study of blood T cells in healthy people across ages. Study-wide findings and caveats: Both naive CD4+ cell counts and diversity were greater in long-lived donors than in aged donors.

Through a sample-barcoded 5' primer and a J-beta primer mix, a second PCR was run for about 7 to 12 cycles. TCRdb analysed the 5' RACE reads with MiXCR anew, one entry per CDR3 protein. The sample carries more than 700,000 distinct CDR3 sequences, about half recorded once. V lost 0 bases to trimming and J lost 7 bases; unmatched junction nucleotides: 10. Germline CDR1 and CDR2: DFQATT and SNEGSKA (reference sequence). This CDR3 contains 16 residues. On this clonotype: No antigen is known for it.

The source material was blood. The sequence was obtained from a man of 80 years or more in good health. The chain uses TRBV20-1 and TRBJ2-1; TRBD2 agrees at 9 bases. The CDR3, as DNA: TGCAGTGCTAGAGATCCCCTAGCGGGGTCTATGAATGAGCAGTTCTTC. Translation gives CSARDPLAGSMNEQFF.